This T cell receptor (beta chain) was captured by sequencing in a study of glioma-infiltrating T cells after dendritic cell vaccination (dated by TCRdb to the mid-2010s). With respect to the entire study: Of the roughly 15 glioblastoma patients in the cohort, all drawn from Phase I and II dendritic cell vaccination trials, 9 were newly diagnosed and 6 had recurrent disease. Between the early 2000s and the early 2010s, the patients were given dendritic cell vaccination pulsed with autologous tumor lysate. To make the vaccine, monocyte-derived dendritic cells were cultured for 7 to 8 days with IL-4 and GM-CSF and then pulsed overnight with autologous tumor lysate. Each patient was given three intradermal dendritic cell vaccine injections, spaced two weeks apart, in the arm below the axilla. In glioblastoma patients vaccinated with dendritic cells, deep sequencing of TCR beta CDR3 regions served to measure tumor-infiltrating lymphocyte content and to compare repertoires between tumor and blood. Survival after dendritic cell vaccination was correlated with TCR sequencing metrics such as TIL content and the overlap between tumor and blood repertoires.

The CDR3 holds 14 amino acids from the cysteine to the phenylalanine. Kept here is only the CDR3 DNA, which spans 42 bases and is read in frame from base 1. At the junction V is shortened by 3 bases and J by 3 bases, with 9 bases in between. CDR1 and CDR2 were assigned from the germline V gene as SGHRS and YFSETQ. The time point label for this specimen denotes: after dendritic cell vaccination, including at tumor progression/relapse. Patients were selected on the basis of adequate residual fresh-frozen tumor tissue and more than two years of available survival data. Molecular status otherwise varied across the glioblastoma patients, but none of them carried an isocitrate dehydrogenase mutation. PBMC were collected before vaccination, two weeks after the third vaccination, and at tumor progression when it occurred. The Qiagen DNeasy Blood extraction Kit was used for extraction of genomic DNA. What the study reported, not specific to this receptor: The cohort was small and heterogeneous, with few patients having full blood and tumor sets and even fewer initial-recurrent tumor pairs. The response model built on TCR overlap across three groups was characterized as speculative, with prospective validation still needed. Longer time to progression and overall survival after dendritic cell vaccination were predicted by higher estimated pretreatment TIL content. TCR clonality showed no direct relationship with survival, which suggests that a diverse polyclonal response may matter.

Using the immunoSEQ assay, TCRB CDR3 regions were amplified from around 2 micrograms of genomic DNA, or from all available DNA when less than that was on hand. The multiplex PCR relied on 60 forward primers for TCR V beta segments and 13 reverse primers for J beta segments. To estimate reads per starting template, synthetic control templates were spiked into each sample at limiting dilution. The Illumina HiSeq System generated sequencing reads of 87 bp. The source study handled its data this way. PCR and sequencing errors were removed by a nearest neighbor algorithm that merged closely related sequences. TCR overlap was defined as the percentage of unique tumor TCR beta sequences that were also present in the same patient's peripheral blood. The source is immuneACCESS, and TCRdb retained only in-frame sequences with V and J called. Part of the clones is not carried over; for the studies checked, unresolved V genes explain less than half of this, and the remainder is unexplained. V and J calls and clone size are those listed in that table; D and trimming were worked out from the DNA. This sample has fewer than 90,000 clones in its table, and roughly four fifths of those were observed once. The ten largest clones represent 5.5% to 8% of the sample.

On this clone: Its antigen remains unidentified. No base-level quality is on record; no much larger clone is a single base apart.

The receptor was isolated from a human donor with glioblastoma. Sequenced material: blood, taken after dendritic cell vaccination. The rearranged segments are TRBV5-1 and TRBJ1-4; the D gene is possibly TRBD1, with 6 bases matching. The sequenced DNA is TGCGCCAGCAGCTACAGGGAATCTAATGAAAAACTGTTTTTT. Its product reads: CASSYRESNEKLFF.